These T cell receptor beta chains were read from a single sample in a study of blood T cell repertoires in COVID-19. Assay: immunoSEQ multiplex PCR; the TCRdb copy retains only in-frame clones and omits some. The table has roughly 70,000 clones, over 60% seen once; the top ten hold about 15%. What was sequenced was peripheral blood. These receptors all come from a man aged 55 to 70 with COVID-19, enrolled during active disease. CDR3s include the opening cysteine and the closing phenylalanine or tryptophan. The D gene is left open where the match is weak. Clone size is given for some rows only: seen once, a few or many times, or a class if the clone is expanded.

D gene: -
clone size: -
V gene: TRBV7-9
CDR3 length: 14
J gene: TRBJ2-3
CDR3 DNA: TGTGCCAGCAGCCTCAAAGCGAGCACAGATACGCAGTATTTT
CDR3 protein: CASSLKASTDTQYF

D gene: -
clone size: -
V gene: TRBV28
CDR3 length: 14
J gene: TRBJ1-2
CDR3 DNA: TGTGCCAGCAGTTTAGGGAGTAGGGACTATGGCTACACCTTC
CDR3 protein: CASSLGSRDYGYTF

D gene: TRBD2
clone size: -
V gene: TRBV11-3
CDR3 length: 15
J gene: TRBJ2-5
CDR3 DNA: TGTGCCAGCAGCTTAGTCGGGGGGATCCAAGAGACCCAGTACTTC
CDR3 protein: CASSLVGGIQETQYF

D gene: TRBD2
clone size: -
V gene: TRBV6-6
CDR3 length: 16
J gene: TRBJ2-3
CDR3 DNA: TGTGCCAGCAGTTACTCGAGGTTTCTAGCGGGGGATACGCAGTATTTT
CDR3 protein: CASSYSRFLAGDTQYF

D gene: -
clone size: -
V gene: TRBV7-3
CDR3 length: 12
J gene: TRBJ2-3
CDR3 DNA: TGTGCCAGCAGCCAGGGCCTCGGTACGCAGTATTTT
CDR3 protein: CASSQGLGTQYF

D gene: TRBD1
clone size: -
V gene: TRBV2
CDR3 length: 15
J gene: TRBJ1-2
CDR3 DNA: TGTGCCAGCAATAAATTAACAGGGGTGAACTATGGCTACACCTTC
CDR3 protein: CASNKLTGVNYGYTF

D gene: TRBD1
clone size: -
V gene: TRBV5-1
CDR3 length: 15
J gene: TRBJ1-1
CDR3 DNA: TGCGCCAGCAGCTTGGAGGGGACAGGGGAAACTGAAGCTTTCTTT
CDR3 protein: CASSLEGTGETEAFF

D gene: -
clone size: -
V gene: TRBV2
CDR3 length: 14
J gene: TRBJ2-7
CDR3 DNA: TGTGCCAGCACTTTCGGGCGGGCGATATACGAGCAGTACTTC
CDR3 protein: CASTFGRAIYEQYF

D gene: -
clone size: -
V gene: TRBV29-1
CDR3 length: 15
J gene: TRBJ2-3
CDR3 DNA: TGCAGCGTTGAAGGGCTAGGGGTGATCACAGATACGCAGTATTTT
CDR3 protein: CSVEGLGVITDTQYF

D gene: TRBD2
clone size: -
V gene: TRBV7-9
CDR3 length: 16
J gene: TRBJ2-5
CDR3 DNA: TGTGCCAGCAGCCCCGGGACTGGGGGGGGTCAAGAGACCCAGTACTTC
CDR3 protein: CASSPGTGGGQETQYF

D gene: -
clone size: -
V gene: TRBV5-6
CDR3 length: 14
J gene: TRBJ2-3
CDR3 DNA: TGTGCCAGCAGCTTGAGGGGGTCATGGGATACGCAGTATTTT
CDR3 protein: CASSLRGSWDTQYF

D gene: TRBD1
clone size: -
V gene: TRBV28
CDR3 length: 15
J gene: TRBJ2-7
CDR3 DNA: TGTGCCAGCAGCAAGACAGGGAACCCTGTGAACGAGCAGTACTTC
CDR3 protein: CASSKTGNPVNEQYF

D gene: -
clone size: -
V gene: TRBV29-1
CDR3 length: 11
J gene: TRBJ2-1
CDR3 DNA: TGCAGCGTTGAGCGGGGCAATGAGCAGTTCTTC
CDR3 protein: CSVERGNEQFF

D gene: TRBD1
clone size: -
V gene: TRBV7-2
CDR3 length: 15
J gene: TRBJ2-3
CDR3 DNA: TGTGCCAGCAGCCCCCGGGACAGGGACAGAGATACGCAGTATTTT
CDR3 protein: CASSPRDRDRDTQYF

D gene: -
clone size: -
V gene: TRBV27
CDR3 length: 15
J gene: TRBJ2-1
CDR3 DNA: TGTGCCAGCAGTTTAAATCGGGAGTCCTACAATGAGCAGTTCTTC
CDR3 protein: CASSLNRESYNEQFF

D gene: TRBD2
clone size: -
V gene: TRBV3-1/TRBV3-2
CDR3 length: 18
J gene: TRBJ2-3
CDR3 DNA: TGTGCCAGCAGCCTAGGGACTAGCGGGGGGACTAGCACAGATACGCAGTATTTT
CDR3 protein: CASSLGTSGGTSTDTQYF

D gene: -
clone size: -
V gene: TRBV28
CDR3 length: 14
J gene: TRBJ1-1
CDR3 DNA: TGTGCCAGCAGTTTAGGGGGGAGCAACACTGAAGCTTTCTTT
CDR3 protein: CASSLGGSNTEAFF

D gene: -
clone size: -
V gene: TRBV24-1
CDR3 length: 14
J gene: TRBJ1-1
CDR3 DNA: TGTGCCACCAGTGATCCAGTCCTGAACACTGAAGCTTTCTTT
CDR3 protein: CATSDPVLNTEAFF

D gene: TRBD2
clone size: -
V gene: TRBV6-5
CDR3 length: 13
J gene: TRBJ2-7
CDR3 DNA: TGTGCCAGCAGTTCGCATGGGGGGGGCGAGCAGTACTTC
CDR3 protein: CASSSHGGGEQYF

D gene: -
clone size: -
V gene: TRBV5-1
CDR3 length: 12
J gene: TRBJ2-5
CDR3 DNA: TGCGCCAGCAGTTTACCAGGGGAGACCCAGTACTTC
CDR3 protein: CASSLPGETQYF

D gene: -
clone size: few
V gene: TRBV6-5
CDR3 length: 13
J gene: TRBJ1-6
CDR3 DNA: TGTGCCAGCAGTATCGCCCCCGGGTCACCCCTCCACTTT
CDR3 protein: CASSIAPGSPLHF

D gene: TRBD1
clone size: -
V gene: TRBV24-1
CDR3 length: 13
J gene: TRBJ1-2
CDR3 DNA: TGTGCCACCAGTGAGGGACAGGGTTATGGCTACACCTTC
CDR3 protein: CATSEGQGYGYTF

D gene: TRBD2
clone size: -
V gene: TRBV5-6
CDR3 length: 17
J gene: TRBJ2-3
CDR3 DNA: TGTGCCAGCAGCTTGAATCTGTTGGCGGGAGGGCAAGATACGCAGTATTTT
CDR3 protein: CASSLNLLAGGQDTQYF

D gene: TRBD2
clone size: -
V gene: TRBV5-1
CDR3 length: 17
J gene: TRBJ2-3
CDR3 DNA: TGCGCCAGCAGCTCCCCTGCTAGCGGGGTTCAGGGAGAAACGCAGTATTTT
CDR3 protein: CASSSPASGVQGETQYF

D gene: TRBD2
clone size: -
V gene: TRBV9
CDR3 length: 15
J gene: TRBJ2-7
CDR3 DNA: TGTGCCAGCAGCTCCCTCAGCGGGGGTTCCTACGAGCAGTACTTC
CDR3 protein: CASSSLSGGSYEQYF

D gene: -
clone size: -
V gene: TRBV30
CDR3 length: 12
J gene: TRBJ1-1
CDR3 DNA: TGTGCCTGGAGCTCGGGACACTATGAAGCTTTCTTT
CDR3 protein: CAWSSGHYEAFF

D gene: TRBD1
clone size: -
V gene: TRBV5-1
CDR3 length: 15
J gene: TRBJ2-1
CDR3 DNA: TGCGCCAGCAGGAGGGACAGCTCAACTTACAATGAGCAGTTCTTC
CDR3 protein: CASRRDSSTYNEQFF

D gene: -
clone size: -
V gene: TRBV5-4
CDR3 length: 17
J gene: TRBJ1-1
CDR3 DNA: TGTGCCAGCAGCTTGGGTAGTCGTGGGGCAGCGAACACTGAAGCTTTCTTT
CDR3 protein: CASSLGSRGAANTEAFF

D gene: -
clone size: few
V gene: TRBV5-1
CDR3 length: 13
J gene: TRBJ2-7
CDR3 DNA: TGCGCCAGCAGCTTGGAGAGAGCCTACGAGCAGTACTTC
CDR3 protein: CASSLERAYEQYF

D gene: -
clone size: -
V gene: TRBV7-7
CDR3 length: 14
J gene: TRBJ2-5
CDR3 DNA: TGTGCCAGCAGTCCCTCCCGACTGGCAGAGACCCAGTACTTC
CDR3 protein: CASSPSRLAETQYF

D gene: -
clone size: once
V gene: TRBV5-1
CDR3 length: 15
J gene: TRBJ2-3
CDR3 DNA: TGCGCCAGCAGCTTGGTAGAGGGATTCACAGATACGCAGTATTTT
CDR3 protein: CASSLVEGFTDTQYF

D gene: -
clone size: -
V gene: TRBV28
CDR3 length: 15
J gene: TRBJ2-2
CDR3 DNA: TGTGCCAGCAGTCCCTGGACAGCGAACACCGGGGAGCTGTTTTTT
CDR3 protein: CASSPWTANTGELFF

D gene: TRBD2
clone size: once
V gene: TRBV6-5
CDR3 length: 13
J gene: TRBJ2-5
CDR3 DNA: TGTGCCAGCACCCCGACTAGCGGGAGAACCCAGTACTTC
CDR3 protein: CASTPTSGRTQYF

D gene: TRBD2
clone size: -
V gene: TRBV6-1
CDR3 length: 14
J gene: TRBJ2-1
CDR3 DNA: TGTGCCAGCAGTGAGACGGGGGGGCGCGTTGAGCAGTTCTTC
CDR3 protein: CASSETGGRVEQFF

D gene: TRBD1
clone size: -
V gene: TRBV19
CDR3 length: 13
J gene: TRBJ1-1
CDR3 DNA: TGTGCCAGTAGAAACAGGGGGAACACTGAAGCTTTCTTT
CDR3 protein: CASRNRGNTEAFF

D gene: TRBD2
clone size: -
V gene: TRBV5-5
CDR3 length: 17
J gene: TRBJ2-5
CDR3 DNA: TGTGCCAGCAGGCAAGGGACTAGCGGGAGTCCGGGTGGCACCCAGTACTTC
CDR3 protein: CASRQGTSGSPGGTQYF

D gene: TRBD1
clone size: -
V gene: TRBV2
CDR3 length: 15
J gene: TRBJ1-4
CDR3 DNA: TGTGCCAGCAGTGAACTGCCAGGGGGTGGAGAAAAACTGTTTTTT
CDR3 protein: CASSELPGGGEKLFF

D gene: -
clone size: -
V gene: TRBV2
CDR3 length: 12
J gene: TRBJ2-5
CDR3 DNA: TGTGCCAGCAGTCCAACTCGGGAGACCCAGTACTTC
CDR3 protein: CASSPTRETQYF

D gene: TRBD2
clone size: -
V gene: TRBV5-1
CDR3 length: 15
J gene: TRBJ2-1
CDR3 DNA: TGCGCCAGCAGCTGGTCTAGCGGGAATTTCAATGAGCAGTTCTTC
CDR3 protein: CASSWSSGNFNEQFF

D gene: TRBD2
clone size: -
V gene: TRBV5-1
CDR3 length: 18
J gene: TRBJ2-3
CDR3 DNA: TGCGCCAGCAGGACCCTCGGGGCGGGAGGAGCTAGCACAGATACGCAGTATTTT
CDR3 protein: CASRTLGAGGASTDTQYF

D gene: -
clone size: -
V gene: TRBV3-1/TRBV3-2
CDR3 length: 13
J gene: TRBJ1-2
CDR3 DNA: TGTGCCAGCAGCGTCGACCGGGTCTATGGCTACACCTTC
CDR3 protein: CASSVDRVYGYTF

D gene: TRBD1
clone size: -
V gene: TRBV4-1
CDR3 length: 15
J gene: TRBJ2-7
CDR3 DNA: TGCGCCAGCAGCCAAACCCTTGGACAGGCCCAATATCGGGCGTTC
CDR3 protein: CASSQTLGQAQYRAF

D gene: -
clone size: -
V gene: TRBV27
CDR3 length: 13
J gene: TRBJ2-1
CDR3 DNA: TGTGCCAGCAGTCAAGTGGGGGGAGGTGAGCAGTTCTTC
CDR3 protein: CASSQVGGGEQFF

D gene: -
clone size: -
V gene: TRBV7-9
CDR3 length: 15
J gene: TRBJ2-1
CDR3 DNA: TGTGCCAGCAGCTCTCTAGCACGAAGTGACAATGAGCAGTTCTTC
CDR3 protein: CASSSLARSDNEQFF

D gene: TRBD1
clone size: -
V gene: TRBV5-6
CDR3 length: 15
J gene: TRBJ2-7
CDR3 DNA: TGTGCCAGCAGCCGCCCCGGGACAGACAACTACGAGCAGTACTTC
CDR3 protein: CASSRPGTDNYEQYF

D gene: -
clone size: -
V gene: TRBV27
CDR3 length: 13
J gene: TRBJ1-1
CDR3 DNA: TGTGCCAGCAGTTCACCGCGGAACACTGAAGCTTTCTTT
CDR3 protein: CASSSPRNTEAFF

D gene: -
clone size: -
V gene: TRBV10-2
CDR3 length: 15
J gene: TRBJ1-2
CDR3 DNA: TGCGCCAGCCTTTTGGACGGAAGTTCTGGGAGTGGCTACACCTTC
CDR3 protein: CASLLDGSSGSGYTF

D gene: -
clone size: -
V gene: TRBV2
CDR3 length: 16
J gene: TRBJ2-3
CDR3 DNA: TGTGCCAGCAAGGAACGTAGGCGGGGTAACACAGATACGCAGTATTTT
CDR3 protein: CASKERRRGNTDTQYF